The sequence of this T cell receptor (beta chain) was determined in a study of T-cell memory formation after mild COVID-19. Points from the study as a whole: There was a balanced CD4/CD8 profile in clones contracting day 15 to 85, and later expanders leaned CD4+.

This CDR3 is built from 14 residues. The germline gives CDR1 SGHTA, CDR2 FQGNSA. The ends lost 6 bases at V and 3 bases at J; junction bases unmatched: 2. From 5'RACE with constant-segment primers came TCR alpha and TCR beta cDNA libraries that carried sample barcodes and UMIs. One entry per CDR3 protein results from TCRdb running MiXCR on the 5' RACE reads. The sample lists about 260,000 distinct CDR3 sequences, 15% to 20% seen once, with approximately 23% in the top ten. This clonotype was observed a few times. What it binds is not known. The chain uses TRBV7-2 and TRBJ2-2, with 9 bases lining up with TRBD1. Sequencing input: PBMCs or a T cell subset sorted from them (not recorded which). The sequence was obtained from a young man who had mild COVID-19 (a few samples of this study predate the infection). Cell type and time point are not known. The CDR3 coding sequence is TGTGCCAGCAGTCGGGACAGGGACACCGGGGAGCTGTTTTTT. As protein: CASSRDRDTGELFF.